This TCR beta chain was captured in a study of blood T cell repertoires in COVID-19. This CDR3 is built from 15 residues. Germline CDR1 reads LNHDA; CDR2 reads SQIVND (reference sequence). The V and J ends lost 2 bases and 1 base respectively, with 11 bases between them. TCRdb keeps only in-frame clones here, not all; method: immunoSEQ multiplex PCR. This table has 330,000 or so clones, roughly 87% appearing once. This clonotype was obtained from a young man with COVID-19, enrolled during active disease. This chain links TRBV19 with TRBJ1-1; D is ambiguous. The material sequenced was peripheral blood. The CDR3 bases are TGTGCCAGTAGTATAATGGAGGGTACGAACACTGAAGCTTTCTTT. Amino acids: CASSIMEGTNTEAFF.